This T cell receptor beta chain was recorded in a study of blood T cell repertoires in COVID-19. Background on the study: Italy, Spain and the United States were the sources of the convalescent and acute COVID-19 samples. T cells, B-cell-depleted T cells, or PBMCs supplied cDNA or gDNA.

Seattle cases were enrolled at active infection and followed longitudinally. Germline V gives CDR1 SGHAT, CDR2 FQNNGV. The CDR3 has 18 residues. V was clipped by 5 bases and J by 7 bases, with 26 bases between them. How the authors handled the data: It was from reference gene primer amplification that nucleated cell counts were estimated. Data came from immunoSEQ multiplex PCR; TCRdb stores just in-frame clones and leaves some out. That table supplies the V and J calls and clone size; D and trimming were determined from the DNA. The sample has roughly 190,000 clones; around 94% are singletons. This chain joins TRBV11-2 and TRBJ2-2; TRBD2 might be the D (6 bases). The TCR originated in a man aged 25-45 years with COVID-19, enrolled during active disease. Sequenced material: peripheral blood. The CDR3 region is CASSPQRLASPESGELFF. CDR3 bases: TGTGCCAGCAGCCCACAGCGGCTAGCGTCCCCCGAAAGCGGGGAGCTGTTTTTT.